A single sample is the source of the 28 T cell receptor beta chains below, sequenced in a study of early T cells in non-severe SARS-CoV-2 infection. TCRdb processed the 5' RACE reads anew with MiXCR; each CDR3 protein has one entry. The top ten hold under 7.5% of the sample, which has around 40,000 distinct CDR3 sequences, under 8% seen once. Specimen: whole blood. Receptor source: an adult who was a healthcare worker with PCR-confirmed SARS-CoV-2 infection or an uninfected control (not recorded which).

Only a few counts were recorded for this clonotype. This chain uses TRBV29-1 with TRBJ1-4, with D unresolved. Germline CDR1 reads SQVTM; CDR2 reads ANQGSEA. V was shortened by 7 bases and J by 0 bases, with 12 bases between the two germline ends. The CDR3 covers 14 residues. The CDR3 is CSAQPVATNEKLFF. CDR3 DNA: TGCAGCGCCCAGCCGGTTGCAACTAATGAAAAACTGTTTTTT.

The sample holds a few counts of this clonotype. This chain connects TRBV2 to TRBJ2-3, with 10 bases aligning to TRBD2. Germline CDR1 is SNHLY and CDR2 is FYNNEI. The CDR3 loop spans 15 amino acids. V shed 5 bases, J shed 4 bases, and the junction held 6 bases outside the gene matches. The CDR3 is CASSLTSGYSDTQYF. For the CDR3, the DNA is TGTGCCAGCAGTCTGACTAGCGGGTATTCAGATACGCAGTATTTT.

Ten or more counts support this clonotype. The chain uses TRBV6-2 or TRBV6-3 and TRBJ1-5; TRBD1 might be the D (6 bases). Trimming pared 10 bases from V and 5 bases from J, leaving 18 bases between. The length of the CDR3 is 14 residues. Germline V lookup: CDR1 MNHEY, CDR2 SVGEGT. The CDR3 here is CATGGRGQDQPQHF. DNA of the CDR3: TGTGCCACCGGAGGCCGGGGGCAGGATCAGCCCCAGCATTTT.

This clonotype is judged medium-sized. The gene calls are TRBV7-9 and TRBJ1-1; possibly TRBD1 for D (5 bases). The ends were cut back, 4 bases at V and 8 bases at J, with 11 bases in the middle. Germline CDR1 is SEHNR and CDR2 is FQNEAQ (reference sequence). The CDR3 has 12 amino acids. CDR3 loop: CASSSRTLEAFF. The CDR3 coding sequence is TGTGCCAGCAGCTCTCGGACACTCGAAGCTTTCTTT.

Ten or more counts support this clonotype. The rearrangement joins TRBV5-1 to TRBJ2-5; D gene unclear. Trimming pared 3 bases from V and 2 bases from J, leaving 8 bases between. This CDR3 comprises 13 residues. Per germline, CDR1 SGHRS and CDR2 YFSETQ. The CDR3 reads CASSSLKQETQYF. The CDR3 bases are TGCGCCAGCAGCTCCCTTAAACAAGAGACCCAGTACTTC.

This sequence joins TRBV20-1 and TRBJ2-1, with 10 bases identical to TRBD2. After removal of 0 bases from V and 6 bases from J, the junction contained 5 bases not matched to a gene. Germline CDR1 DFQATT, CDR2 SNEGSKA (reference sequence). The length of the CDR3 is 15 residues. In DNA, the CDR3 is TGCAGTGCTAGAGACCACCGGACTAGCGGCAATGAGCAGTTCTTC. As protein: CSARDHRTSGNEQFF.

The chain links TRBV5-1 to TRBJ1-2, with D uncertain. This CDR3 is built from 16 residues. Germline V lookup: CDR1 SGHRS, CDR2 YFSETQ. Deletions cut 0 bases from V and 4 bases from J, with 16 bases between. The CDR3 nucleotides are TGCGCCAGCAGCTTGGACCCGAACAGTTCGGGCTATGGCTACACCTTC. It translates to CASSLDPNSSGYGYTF.

This clonotype was detected a few times. The chain links TRBV12-3 or TRBV12-4 to TRBJ2-7, with 8 positions matching TRBD2. V was clipped by 2 bases and J by 0 bases; unmatched bases: 3. CDR3 length equals 15 residues. The CDR3 region is CASSLTSGTSYEQYF. CDR3 nucleotides: TGTGCCAGCAGTTTAACTAGCGGCACCTCCTACGAGCAGTACTTC.

The sample holds many counts of this clonotype. The V and J genes are TRBV5-8 and TRBJ1-1; no clear D. Germline V gene data show CDR1 as SGHTS and CDR2 as YDEGEE. V was cut by 7 bases and J by 6 bases, with 16 bases left in between. The CDR3 spans 13 residues. The DNA for the CDR3 is TGTGCCAGCCGTAAGATAACACAGCCTGAAGCTTTCTTT. Protein product: CASRKITQPEAFF.

This clonotype was observed a handful of times. This sequence joins TRBV7-3 and TRBJ2-2, with D uncertain. The germline V and J ends were trimmed by 5 bases and 3 bases, with 7 bases remaining between them. This CDR3 is 13 amino acids long. The V gene's germline CDR1 is SGHTA and CDR2 FQGTGA. In DNA form, the CDR3 reads TGTGCCAGCAGCGCTCAGGACACCGGGGAGCTGTTTTTT. Encoded protein: CASSAQDTGELFF.

This clonotype was found many times. V and J are TRBV20-1 and TRBJ1-1; D uncertain. V dropped 5 bases and J dropped 4 bases, with 11 bases sitting between them. Germline V gene lookup returns CDR1 DFQATT and CDR2 SNEGSKA (reference sequence). The CDR3 extends over 12 amino acids. DNA for the CDR3: TGCAGTGCTCCGGATGTGCGCACTGAAGCTTTCTTT. Translation gives CSAPDVRTEAFF.

This clonotype was observed a few times. This sequence joins TRBV6-5 and TRBJ2-4; D ambiguous. From germline, CDR1 is MNHEY and CDR2 SVGAGI. The V end lost 6 bases, the J end lost 6 bases, and 15 bases lay between the germline ends. This CDR3 contains 14 residues. The CDR3 DNA reads as TGTGCCAGCAGACTCCGGACGGGCGGAAACATTCAGTACTTC. Its translation is CASRLRTGGNIQYF.

This clonotype qualifies as medium-sized. The rearrangement uses TRBV15 and TRBJ2-7; 9 nucleotides align to TRBD1. The germline CDR1 and CDR2 sequences are LNHNV and YYDKDF (reference sequence). V was clipped by 0 bases and J by 6 bases; unmatched bases: 6. This CDR3 is 15 amino acids long. In DNA, the CDR3 is TGTGCCACCAGCAGAGATCGGGACAGGGTCGTCGAGCAGTACTTC. The encoded protein is CATSRDRDRVVEQYF.

The chain recombines TRBV20-1 with TRBJ2-3; TRBD2 matches 7 bases. Germline CDR1 reads DFQATT; CDR2 reads SNEGSKA (reference sequence). The CDR3 sequence is 13 residues long. Germline trimming cut 3 bases from V and 2 bases from J; bases unmatched to any gene: 2. The CDR3 protein is CSASGRPTDTQYF. As DNA, the CDR3 is TGCAGTGCTAGCGGGAGGCCCACAGATACGCAGTATTTT.

This clonotype was observed a handful of times. The chain links TRBV6-1 to TRBJ2-7, with 7 bases that match TRBD2. J lost 4 bases, V lost 2 bases, and 8 bases had no gene match. The V gene's germline CDR1 is MNHNS and CDR2 SASEGT. The CDR3 has 15 residues. The CDR3 DNA reads as TGTGCCAGCAGTGAACGCCTAGCCGGGGGGTACGAGCAGTACTTC. It yields the protein CASSERLAGGYEQYF.

CDR3 loop: CASSVLAGGVFSNEQFF. The DNA of the CDR3 is TGCGCCAGCAGCGTACTAGCGGGAGGGGTTTTCAGCAATGAGCAGTTCTTC. The chain combines TRBV5-1 with TRBJ2-1; TRBD2 aligns across 13 bases. Germline V CDR1 and CDR2: SGHRS, YFSETQ. The V and J ends lost 4 bases and 6 bases, in that order; junction bases with no gene match: 10. This CDR3 comprises 17 residues.

This clonotype showed up many times. The chain uses TRBV29-1 and TRBJ1-2; D may be TRBD1 (5 bases). Germline CDR1 reads SQVTM; CDR2 reads ANQGSEA. V lost 4 bases and J lost 3, with 12 bases in between. The CDR3 consists of 13 residues. The CDR3: CSVVVREHYGYTF. The CDR3 nucleotides are TGCAGCGTTGTAGTCAGGGAGCACTATGGCTACACCTTC.

The V call is TRBV12-3 or TRBV12-4, the J call TRBJ1-3; D is undetermined. This CDR3 spans 11 amino acids. V lost 6 bases and J lost 8, with 8 bases in between. In DNA, the CDR3 is TGTGCCAGCAGCACGGAGGACACCATATATTTT. Its protein is CASSTEDTIYF.

The chain couples TRBV4-1 to TRBJ2-7; weak D call: TRBD2 (6 bases). Germline CDR1 reads MGHRA; CDR2 reads YSYEKL. Trimming removed 3 bases from V and 6 bases from J, with 18 bases in between. CDR3 length: 15 amino acids. The CDR3 sequence: CASSQEGHRFGEQYF. The CDR3 nucleotides are TGCGCCAGCAGCCAGGAGGGGCACAGGTTCGGCGAGCAGTACTTC.

The rearrangement links TRBV5-4 to TRBJ2-1; D tentatively reads TRBD1 or TRBD2 (6 bases each). Germline V gene lookup returns CDR1 SGHNT and CDR2 YYREEE (reference sequence). The CDR3 is 14 residues long. V lost 1 base and J 7 bases, leaving 12 bases between the germline ends. The CDR3 sequence: CASSLYGGRNEQFF. The CDR3 nucleotides read TGTGCCAGCAGCTTGTATGGGGGGCGGAATGAGCAGTTCTTC.

The V and J genes are TRBV14 and TRBJ2-1, with TRBD1 as a possible D gene (6 bases). V was trimmed by 1 base and J by 3 bases, leaving 10 bases between them. The CDR3 totals 15 residues. The V gene's germline CDR1 is SGHDN and CDR2 FVKESK. CDR3 amino acids: CASSQVRGNYNEQFF. CDR3 DNA: TGTGCCAGCAGCCAAGTAAGGGGGAACTACAATGAGCAGTTCTTC. Filled out from reference TRBV14 and TRBJ2-1, the complete variable domain reads EAGVTQFPSHSVIEKGQTVTLRCDPISGHDNLYWYRRVMGKEIKFLLHFVKESKQDESGMPNNRFLAERTGGTYSTLKVQPAELEDSGVYFCASSQVRGNYNEQFFGPGTRLTVL.

The gene calls are TRBV14 and TRBJ1-1; no reliable D call. V shed 2 bases and J shed 4 bases, with 14 bases lying between them. CDR1 SGHDN and CDR2 FVKESK come from the germline V gene. The CDR3 has 15 residues. The CDR3 DNA follows: TGTGCCAGCAGCCAACGGCTTCAAGTGGGCACTGAAGCTTTCTTT. It yields the protein CASSQRLQVGTEAFF.

The chain links TRBV24-1 to TRBJ2-5; D unresolved. CDR1 KGHDR and CDR2 SFDVKD come from the germline V gene. This CDR3 is built from 13 residues. The V end was cut by 4 bases, the J end by 0 bases, with 5 bases between. Written as DNA, the CDR3 is TGTGCCACCAGTGAGGCTAACCAAGAGACCCAGTACTTC. Protein: CATSEANQETQYF.

This clonotype was seen a few times. This sequence joins TRBV18 and TRBJ2-4; no clear D gene. CDR1 and CDR2 (germline): KGHSH, LQKENI. Trimming stripped 1 base from V and 0 bases from J, with 10 bases between. This CDR3 comprises 16 residues. This chain's CDR3 is CASSPRNSQAKNIQYF. CDR3 nucleotide sequence: TGTGCCAGCTCACCACGTAACAGTCAAGCCAAAAACATTCAGTACTTC.

The chain couples TRBV6-5 to TRBJ2-3, with 7 bases fitting TRBD1. CDR1 and CDR2 from the germline V gene are MNHEY and SVGAGI. The length of the CDR3 is 15 residues. V trimming: 6 bases; J trimming: 6 bases; junction bases outside the gene matches: 12. CDR3 region: CASSRRQTGRDTQYF. Here the CDR3 DNA reads TGTGCCAGCAGCCGACGTCAGACAGGGCGGGATACGCAGTATTTT.

Concerning this clonotype: As the CDR3 is not closed by the conserved phenylalanine or tryptophan, this likely results from a read error. The chain couples TRBV7-2 to TRBJ2-4, with D uncertain. CDR1 is SGHTA, CDR2 FQGNSA, per germline. This CDR3 region has 14 residues. Trimming removed 5 bases from V and 7 bases from J, with 15 bases in between. The CDR3 here is CASSQDLAVNIQYL. CDR3 in DNA: TGTGCCAGCAGCCAAGATCTCGCAGTCAACATTCAGTACCTC.

The gene calls are TRBV29-1 and TRBJ2-5, with TRBD2 matching 8 bases. Germline loops: CDR1 SQVTM, CDR2 ANQGSEA. The CDR3 has 14 residues. V shed 3 bases, J shed 4 bases, and the junction held 7 bases outside the gene matches. Written as DNA, the CDR3 is TGCAGCGTTGAGCGGGAGGCAGGAGGAGAGACCCAGTACTTC. Protein: CSVEREAGGETQYF.

This clonotype was counted a few times. V gene TRBV6-5 combines with J gene TRBJ2-5; a possible D gene is TRBD2 (5 bases). This CDR3 has 11 amino acids. V lost 5 bases, J lost 6 bases, and 7 bases lay in between. Germline assignment: CDR1 MNHEY and CDR2 SVGAGI. In DNA, the CDR3 is TGTGCCAGCAGTCGCGGGCAGACCCAGTACTTC. This codes for CASSRGQTQYF.